The clone carrying this T cell receptor (beta chain) turned up a few times. The data belong to a study of identical twins. The CDR3 is 16 residues long. V was trimmed by 2 bases and J by 4 bases, leaving 17 bases between them. Germline V gives CDR1 SGHTA, CDR2 FQGTGA. A template switching step contributed a universal primer site, while unique molecular identifiers were present in the cDNA. One entry per CDR3 protein, called by TCRdb with MiXCR from the 5' RACE reads. The repertoire holds 700,000 or so distinct CDR3 sequences, around 8.6% seen once, with roughly 0.97% in the top ten. This sample was also put to use in a study of yellow fever vaccine responses in identical twins. Turning to that study: Twin vaccine T cell responses reportedly seemed partly convergent, partly personalized.

The sample taken for sequencing was PBMCs. The rearrangement links TRBV7-3 to TRBJ1-1; D uncertain. The receptor comes from a woman aged 18-29 years in good health. The CDR3 here is CASSLPSDLIGTEAFF. In DNA form, the CDR3 reads TGTGCCAGCAGCTTACCCTCCGACCTGATTGGCACTGAAGCTTTCTTT.